These 22 T cell receptor beta chains originate from one sample sequenced in a study of T-cell memory formation after mild COVID-19. TCRdb fed the 5' RACE reads into MiXCR, producing one record per CDR3 protein. Found here are about 450,000 distinct CDR3 sequences, around a quarter of them singletons; the top ten hold around 13%. Sequencing input: PBMCs or a T cell subset sorted from them (not recorded which). Source of these receptors: an adult woman who had mild COVID-19 (a few samples of this study predate the infection). Cell type and time point are not known.

CDR3 nucleotides: TGCGCCAGCAGTCAAGGTCCAGGGGTCGAGCAGTACTTC. Residues: CASSQGPGVEQYF. The genes are TRBV23-1 and TRBJ2-7, with a tentative D call TRBD1 (6 bases). TRBV23-1 is classed as an ORF, of uncertain function. Trimming pared 2 bases from V and 6 bases from J, leaving 11 bases between. The CDR3 is 13 amino acids.

The V and J genes are TRBV20-1 and TRBJ2-3; 10 bases line up with TRBD2. Germline V lookup: CDR1 DFQATT, CDR2 SNEGSKA (reference sequence). The CDR3 is made up of 14 amino acids. V shed 6 bases, J shed 3 bases, and the junction held 6 bases outside the gene matches. CDR3 DNA: TGCAGTGCACGGGGTAGCGGGAGGACAGATACGCAGTATTTT. It encodes CSARGSGRTDTQYF.

The CDR3, as DNA: TGTGCCAGCAGTTTCCCGCGTCACAGCGGGAACATTCAGTACTTC. This codes for CASSFPRHSGNIQYF. The chain recombines TRBV28 with TRBJ2-4, with D maybe TRBD2 (6 bases). CDR1 and CDR2 (germline): MDHEN, SYDVKM. CDR3 length equals 15 residues. Trimming cost V 3 bases and J 7 bases, with 16 bases left between them.

This sequence joins TRBV11-2 and TRBJ2-1; D remains unclear. Per germline, CDR1 SGHAT and CDR2 FQNNGV. Trimming stripped 4 bases from V and 4 bases from J, with 20 bases between. There are 17 residues in the CDR3. In DNA, the CDR3 is TGTGCCAGCAGCTCCCACCCCCCAGGTGGTCCATACAATGAGCAGTTCTTC. This translates into CASSSHPPGGPYNEQFF.

Only a few counts were recorded for this clonotype. CDR3 loop: CASSKRTGGTDTQYF. The CDR3 nucleotides read TGTGCCAGCAGCAAACGGACAGGGGGCACAGATACGCAGTATTTT. V gene TRBV12-3 or TRBV12-4 combines with J gene TRBJ2-3; 9 nucleotides agree with TRBD1. The CDR3 is made up of 15 amino acids. V dropped 6 bases and J dropped 1; count of bases not matched to a gene: 5.

This clonotype was seen only a few times. This rearrangement joins TRBV4-1 to TRBJ2-7; no firm D call. The CDR3 contains 14 residues. V gave up 0 bases and J gave up 7 bases, with 13 bases separating them. Germline V gene sequence: CDR1 MGHRA, CDR2 YSYEKL. The CDR3 nucleotides read TGCGCCAGCAGCCAAGATCCAGGCCAGCTAGAGCAGTACTTC. Protein: CASSQDPGQLEQYF.

V and J are TRBV5-1 and TRBJ1-1, with D hard to call. Per the germline V gene, CDR1 is SGHRS and CDR2 is YFSETQ. Trimming left V 3 bases short and J 1 base short, with 7 bases between. There are 13 residues in the CDR3. CDR3 coding DNA: TGCGCCAGCAGCTGGAAGGAGAACACTGAAGCTTTCTTT. Its protein is CASSWKENTEAFF.

This chain connects TRBV4-1 to TRBJ1-2; maybe TRBD1 (5 bases). This CDR3 has 16 amino acids. Trimming took 2 bases from V and 6 from J, leaving 19 bases between them. Germline CDR1 is MGHRA and CDR2 is YSYEKL. Written as DNA, the CDR3 is TGCGCCAGCAGCCAATCTCGCAGGGATGTTGGGGATGGCTACACCTTC. This codes for CASSQSRRDVGDGYTF.

The table lists this clonotype with a few counts. V is TRBV5-1 and J is TRBJ2-1, with 7 positions matching TRBD1. Trimming removed 2 bases from V and 2 bases from J; junction bases left unmatched: 1. Per germline, CDR1 SGHRS and CDR2 YFSETQ. The CDR3 length is 14 residues. CDR3 region: CASSFGQAYNEQFF. Written as DNA, the CDR3 is TGCGCCAGCAGCTTTGGACAGGCCTACAATGAGCAGTTCTTC.

The V and J genes are TRBV7-9 and TRBJ2-3; D not certain. This CDR3 comprises 14 residues. Trimming took 8 bases from V and 7 from J, leaving 19 bases between them. Per the germline V gene, CDR1 is SEHNR and CDR2 is FQNEAQ (reference sequence). The CDR3 protein is CASDHYLGYYTQYF. The CDR3 coding sequence is TGTGCCAGCGATCACTATCTTGGGTACTATACGCAGTATTTT.

The CDR3 nucleotides read TGTGCCAGCAGCTTTTCCCCAATGCGGGAGGAAAATGAGCAGTTCTTC. Residues: CASSFSPMREENEQFF. The genes are TRBV7-9 and TRBJ2-1; 8 nucleotides match TRBD2. The CDR3 totals 16 residues. The ends lost 3 bases at V and 7 bases at J; junction bases unmatched: 11. Germline-derived CDR1 and CDR2 are SEHNR and FQNEAQ (reference sequence).

The V call is TRBV6-6, the J call TRBJ1-5; tentatively, D is TRBD1 (6 bases). CDR1 and CDR2 (germline): MNHNY, SVGAGI (reference sequence). V was trimmed by 6 bases and J by 1 base, leaving 7 bases between them. The CDR3 extends over 13 amino acids. CDR3 sequence: CASSTGSNQPQHF. The CDR3 coding sequence is TGTGCCAGCAGCACAGGGAGCAATCAGCCCCAGCATTTT.

There are many counts of this clonotype. The chain joins TRBV28 to TRBJ1-3; tentative D call: TRBD1 (6 bases). This CDR3 is built from 18 residues. Germline values: CDR1 MDHEN, CDR2 SYDVKM. The V end lost 1 base, the J end lost 3 bases, and 19 bases lay between the germline ends. CDR3 residues: CASSLSTGLGSLGNTIYF. Written as DNA, the CDR3 is TGTGCCAGCAGTTTATCCACAGGGCTAGGTTCACTTGGAAACACCATATATTTT.

The rearrangement links TRBV2 to TRBJ1-4; 7 bases agree with TRBD1. Germline-derived CDR1 and CDR2 are SNHLY and FYNNEI. V gave up 2 bases and J gave up 3 bases; unmatched junction bases: 9. The CDR3 is made up of 17 amino acids. CDR3: CASSEIGGAVPNEKLFF. The DNA of the CDR3 is TGTGCCAGCAGTGAAATAGGGGGCGCGGTCCCTAATGAAAAACTGTTTTTT.

V is TRBV6-2 or TRBV6-3 and J is TRBJ2-5, with D unresolved. Germline V lookup: CDR1 MNHEY, CDR2 SVGEGT. The CDR3 contains 14 residues. V dropped 0 bases and J dropped 4 bases, with 9 bases sitting between them. CDR3 residues: CASSYSGLSETQYF. As DNA, the CDR3 is TGTGCCAGCAGTTACTCAGGGTTATCAGAGACCCAGTACTTC.

The chain recombines TRBV12-3 or TRBV12-4 with TRBJ2-7; no definite D call. This CDR3 contains 15 residues. V was trimmed by 6 bases and J by 3 bases, leaving 18 bases between them. DNA of the CDR3: TGTGCCAGCAGGGGAACGGGTGTAGAATACTACGAGCAGTACTTC. As protein: CASRGTGVEYYEQYF.

V and J are TRBV12-3 or TRBV12-4 and TRBJ2-5, with D perhaps TRBD1 (6 bases). The V and J ends lost 8 bases and 1 base respectively, with 11 bases between them. This CDR3 is 13 amino acids long. CDR3 DNA sequence: TGTGCCAGCTGGAGGACAGCCCAAGAGACCCAGTACTTC. Amino acid sequence: CASWRTAQETQYF.

As to this clonotype: A read error may produce the germline difference seen at one junction end. This chain connects TRBV7-7 to TRBJ2-2; 12 bases match TRBD2. This CDR3 comprises 17 residues. Germline-derived CDR1 and CDR2 are SSHAT and FNYEAQ (reference sequence). This CDR3 is CASSLASGRATTGELFF. The DNA for the CDR3 is TGTGCTAGCAGCTTAGCTAGCGGGAGGGCGACCACCGGGGAGCTGTTTTTT. Together with reference TRBV7-7 and TRBJ2-2, the CDR3 gives the full variable domain: GAGVSQSPRYKVTKRGQDVTLRCDPISSHATLYWYQQALGQGPEFLTYFNYEAQPDKSGLPSDRFSAERPEGSISTLTIQRTEQRDSAMYRCASSLASGRATTGELFFGEGSRLTVL.

This clonotype appeared many times. This rearrangement joins TRBV5-1 to TRBJ1-1; 7 nucleotides match TRBD1. This CDR3 contains 13 residues. CDR1 and CDR2 from the germline V gene are SGHRS and YFSETQ. Germline trimming cut 4 bases from V and 3 bases from J; bases unmatched to any gene: 3. For the CDR3, the DNA is TGCGCCAGCAGCCTCGGGACAGACACTGAAGCTTTCTTT. Its translation is CASSLGTDTEAFF.

The chain carries TRBV7-6 and TRBJ2-2; D may be TRBD1 or TRBD2 (5 bases each). Trimming pared 5 bases from V and 7 bases from J, leaving 17 bases between. The CDR3 runs 15 residues. Germline lookup yields CDR1 SGHVS and CDR2 FNYEAQ. Here the CDR3 DNA reads TGTGCCAGCAGCCATCCCCCCGGGACCGGCGGGGAGCTGTTTTTT. Encoded protein: CASSHPPGTGGELFF.

The chain links TRBV21-1 to TRBJ1-5; the table's D call of TRBD1 was not tested on the DNA. TRBV21-1 is annotated as a pseudogene. The CDR3 extends over 15 amino acids. The CDR3 DNA follows: TGTGCCAGCAGCAGAAGGACAGTATTAAATCAGCCCCAGCATTTT. It yields the protein CASSRRTVLNQPQHF.

In its sample, this clonotype was seen a few times. The gene calls are TRBV13 and TRBJ2-3; 13 bases are shared with TRBD2. Germline assignment: CDR1 PRHDT and CDR2 FYEKMQ (reference sequence). The ends lost 4 bases at V and 7 bases at J; junction bases unmatched: 5. There are 15 residues in the CDR3. The CDR3 bases are TGTGCCAGCAGCTCAGGGACTAGCGGGGTCCATACGCAGTATTTT. As protein: CASSSGTSGVHTQYF.